This T cell receptor (beta chain) was found in a study of neurological immune-mediated disorders. Study-wide results and limits: Across subjects, expanded clones had no CDR3 amino acid sequences in common, pointing to private repertoires in all groups.

Concerning this clonotype: Its antigen is currently unknown.

CDR1 and CDR2 from the germline V gene are KGHSH and LQKENI. The CDR3 totals 16 residues. V was pared by 0 bases and J by 2 bases, with 11 bases between. TCRdb reprocessed the 5' RACE reads with MiXCR, giving one entry per CDR3 protein. The sample includes some 31,000 distinct CDR3 sequences, roughly 4.4% of them seen just once. The V gene is TRBV18, the J gene TRBJ2-4; D unclear. The TCR originated in a man aged 18-30 years in good health. Sequencing used PBMCs. CDR3 residues: CASSPPRAESKNIQYF. DNA for the CDR3: TGTGCCAGCTCACCACCAAGGGCGGAATCCAAAAACATTCAGTACTTC.